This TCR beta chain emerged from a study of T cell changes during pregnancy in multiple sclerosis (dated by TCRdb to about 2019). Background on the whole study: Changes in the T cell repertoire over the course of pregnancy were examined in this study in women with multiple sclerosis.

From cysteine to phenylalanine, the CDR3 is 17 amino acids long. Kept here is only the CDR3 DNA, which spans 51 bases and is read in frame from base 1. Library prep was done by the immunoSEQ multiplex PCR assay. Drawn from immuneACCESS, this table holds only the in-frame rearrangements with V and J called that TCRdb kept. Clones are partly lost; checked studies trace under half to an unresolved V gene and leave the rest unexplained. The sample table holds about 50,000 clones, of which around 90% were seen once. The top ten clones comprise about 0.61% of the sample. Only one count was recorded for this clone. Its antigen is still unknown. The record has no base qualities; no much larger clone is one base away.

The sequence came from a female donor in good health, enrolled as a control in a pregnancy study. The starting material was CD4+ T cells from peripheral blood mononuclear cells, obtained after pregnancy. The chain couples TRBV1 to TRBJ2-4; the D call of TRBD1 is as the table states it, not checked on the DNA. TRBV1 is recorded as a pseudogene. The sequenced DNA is TGCACCAGCAGCCAATTTGGGAGGACAGGGCTTGGATACATTCAGTACTTC. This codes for CTSSQFGRTGLGYIQYF.